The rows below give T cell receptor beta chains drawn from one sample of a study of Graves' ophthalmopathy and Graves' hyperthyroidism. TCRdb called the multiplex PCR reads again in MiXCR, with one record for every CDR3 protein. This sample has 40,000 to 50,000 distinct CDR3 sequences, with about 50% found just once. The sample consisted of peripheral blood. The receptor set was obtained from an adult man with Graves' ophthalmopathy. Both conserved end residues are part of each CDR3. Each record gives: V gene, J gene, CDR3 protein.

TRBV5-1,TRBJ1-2,CASSLVAGGDTF
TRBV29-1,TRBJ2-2,CSVEVSDTGELFF
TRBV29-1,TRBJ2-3,CSVEQGPADTQYF
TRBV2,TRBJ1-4,CASSPPPISTNEKLFF
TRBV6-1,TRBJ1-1,CASRDRGGSFQAFF
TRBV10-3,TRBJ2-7,CAISEQPGAGGAEQYF
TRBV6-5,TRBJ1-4,CASSYFNSQKLFF
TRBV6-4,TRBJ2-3,CASSAGTGFPTDTQYF
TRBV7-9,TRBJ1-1,CASTRRLRETEAFF
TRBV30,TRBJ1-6,CALQGLDSPLHF
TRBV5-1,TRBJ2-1,CASSPPRGEDNEQFF
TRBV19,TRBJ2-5,CASTQGQGGAETQYF
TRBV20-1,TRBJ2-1,CSIKGGPGNEQFF
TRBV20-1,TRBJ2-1,CSALRMNEQFF
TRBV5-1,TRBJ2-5,CASSLPLAGRPETQYF
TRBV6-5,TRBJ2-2,CASRDTGGIGSEELFF
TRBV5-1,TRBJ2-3,CASSTGFANRDTQYF
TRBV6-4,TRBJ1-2,CASIPKGSNCGYTF
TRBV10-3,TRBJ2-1,CATSGGRVNYNEQFF
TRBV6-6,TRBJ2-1,CASSYPGQGEIGNEQFF
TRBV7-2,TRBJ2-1,CASRRGGDNEQFF
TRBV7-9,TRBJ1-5,CASSQGLAGHQPQHF
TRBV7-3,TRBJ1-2,CASSELGGRGRGYTF
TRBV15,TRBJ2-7,CATSRGLNGEQYF
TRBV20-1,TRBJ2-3,CSATSATGDTQYF
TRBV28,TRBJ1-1,CASSPPGEGYTEAFF
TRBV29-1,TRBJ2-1,CSDLSGTGVGNEQFF